Each of the 30 T cell receptor beta chains below was sequenced from the same sample in a study of blood T cell repertoires in COVID-19. Generated by immunoSEQ multiplex PCR, the TCRdb table keeps only in-frame clones and is missing some. The sample has 95,000 to 120,000 clones, approximately 84% seen once. Sequencing was done on a sample of peripheral blood. The receptors originated from a man aged 40-49 years with acute or convalescent COVID-19.

The genes are TRBV6-5 and TRBJ2-3; D remains unclear. Germline lookup yields CDR1 MNHEY and CDR2 SVGAGI. Between the trimmed V and J ends, which lost 6 bases and 0 bases, there was a span of 13 bases. The CDR3 runs to 15 residues. CDR3 amino acids: CASRLTYDSTDTQYF. The CDR3 nucleotides read TGTGCCAGCAGGCTGACATACGATAGCACAGATACGCAGTATTTT.

V is TRBV5-1 and J is TRBJ1-4; D is undetermined. Trimming cost V 7 bases and J 8 bases, with 9 bases left between them. CDR3 size: 11 residues. The germline V gene encodes CDR1 SGHRS and CDR2 YFSETQ. The CDR3 is CASGEAEKLFF. CDR3 DNA: TGCGCCAGCGGGGAGGCGGAAAAACTGTTTTTT.

This rearrangement joins TRBV18 to TRBJ2-7; 8 bases align to TRBD1. Germline CDR1 reads KGHSH; CDR2 reads LQKENI. This CDR3 is 16 amino acids long. Trimming took 0 bases from V and 9 from J; bases not matched to a gene: 13. CDR3 sequence reads: CASSPPGQVFLRGQYF. The CDR3 DNA sequence: TGTGCCAGCTCACCACCGGGACAGGTTTTCTTACGTGGGCAGTACTTC.

The chain employs TRBV24-1 and TRBJ1-2; 8 bases map to TRBD1. Germline V gene lookup returns CDR1 KGHDR and CDR2 SFDVKD. V was clipped by 9 bases and J by 3 bases; unmatched bases: 2. The CDR3 is made up of 12 amino acids. The CDR3, as DNA: TGTGCCACCCGGGGACAGGACTATGGCTACACCTTC. Encoded protein: CATRGQDYGYTF.

The rearrangement joins TRBV6-5 to TRBJ2-7; perhaps TRBD2 as D (6 bases). Between the trimmed V and J ends, which lost 4 bases and 2 bases, there was a span of 9 bases. Germline V gives CDR1 MNHEY, CDR2 SVGAGI. The CDR3 is made up of 13 amino acids. CDR3 in amino acids: CASSSTRAYEQYF. The CDR3 DNA reads as TGTGCCAGCAGTTCGACTAGGGCCTACGAGCAGTACTTC.

The count of this clone is one. The junction departs from germline at one end; a sequencing error may be responsible. The genes are TRBV12-3 or TRBV12-4 and TRBJ2-2, with 7 bases that match TRBD2. The CDR3 runs to 11 residues. The CDR3 DNA is TGTGCCAGCAGAAGAAGCGGGGCGCTGTTTTTT. It yields the protein CASRRSGALFF.

The J gene is TRBJ2-7, the V gene TRBV7-9; D is perhaps TRBD2 (5 bases). V was trimmed by 5 bases and J by 1 base, leaving 15 bases between them. Germline CDR1 SEHNR, CDR2 FQNEAQ (reference sequence). The CDR3 extends over 15 amino acids. CDR3 sequence (DNA): TGTGCCAGCAGCCCAGGACTGGGGTCGTCCTACGAGCAGTACTTC. It codes for CASSPGLGSSYEQYF.

This clone was seen once. V is TRBV19 and J is TRBJ1-2; unclear D gene. Trimming cost V 6 bases and J 3 bases, with 17 bases left between them. Germline CDR1 LNHDA, CDR2 SQIVND (reference sequence). The CDR3 totals 15 residues. CDR3 in amino acids: CASRGGALNHYGYTF. CDR3 bases: TGTGCCAGTAGGGGAGGAGCCCTAAACCACTATGGCTACACCTTC.

V gene TRBV11-1 combines with J gene TRBJ2-5, with 7 bases aligning to TRBD1. The CDR3 is made up of 14 amino acids. Unmatched junction bases numbered 7, after V lost 5 bases and J lost 4 bases. Looked up from germline, CDR1 is SGHAT and CDR2 is FQDESV (reference sequence). DNA for the CDR3: TGTGCCAGCAGCAGGACAGGTGGTTTAGAGACCCAGTACTTC. Its protein is CASSRTGGLETQYF.

The V call is TRBV9, the J call TRBJ1-6, with 8 bases fitting TRBD1. This CDR3 has 16 residues. Germline V gene sequence: CDR1 SGDLS, CDR2 YYNGEE. V lost 4 bases and J lost 7; bases outside the gene matches: 10. Here the CDR3 DNA reads TGTGCCAGCAGCACAGGGGGAGGGGGGACCAATTCACCCCTCCACTTT. This sequence encodes CASSTGGGGTNSPLHF.

This chain uses TRBV2 with TRBJ1-6; 7 bases fit TRBD1. Trimming took 6 bases from V and 7 from J; bases not matched to a gene: 9. The CDR3 contains 15 residues. Germline lookup yields CDR1 SNHLY and CDR2 FYNNEI. In DNA form, the CDR3 reads TGTGCCAGCAGCTCCGGGACAGTCATAAATTCACCCCTCCACTTT. This encodes CASSSGTVINSPLHF.

The V gene is TRBV6-2 or TRBV6-3, the J gene TRBJ1-5, with 10 positions matching TRBD1. The trim removed 2 bases at V and 0 bases at J, leaving 7 bases unmatched. Germline CDR1 and CDR2: MNHEY and SVGEGT. The CDR3 runs to 18 residues. The CDR3 region has the DNA TGTGCCAGCAGTTACATTGTGGGGACAGGGGTTAGCAATCAGCCCCAGCATTTT. Its protein is CASSYIVGTGVSNQPQHF.

The CDR3 DNA follows: TGTGCCAGCAGCCCAGGACAGAGCACAGATACGCAGTATTTT. Translating it yields CASSPGQSTDTQYF. This chain joins TRBV11-3 and TRBJ2-3, with D possibly matching TRBD1 (6 bases). This CDR3 contains 14 residues. CDR1 SGHNT and CDR2 YENEEA come from the germline V gene. Trimming pared 5 bases from V and 0 bases from J, leaving 9 bases between.

This chain links TRBV9 with TRBJ2-2; no clear D gene. Deletions cut 0 bases from V and 2 bases from J, with 8 bases between. Germline V CDR1 and CDR2: SGDLS, YYNGEE. The CDR3 length is 15 residues. CDR3 in DNA: TGTGCCAGCAGCGTAGGCGGCTTTAACACCGGGGAGCTGTTTTTT. Translation gives CASSVGGFNTGELFF. Combining the CDR3 with reference TRBV9 and TRBJ2-2 gives the whole variable domain DSGVTQTPKHLITATGQRVTLRCSPRSGDLSVYWYQQSLDQGLQFLIQYYNGEERAKGNILERFSAQQFPDLHSELNLSSLELGDSALYFCASSVGGFNTGELFFGEGSRLTVL.

This chain joins TRBV10-3 and TRBJ2-7; 9 positions match TRBD1. The CDR3 consists of 15 residues. From germline, CDR1 is ENHRY and CDR2 SYGVKD. Unmatched junction bases numbered 12, after V lost 9 bases and J lost 3 bases. CDR3 DNA: TGTGCCATGGGACAGGGCGCCTCGAAAGTCTACGAGCAGTACTTC. Its translation: CAMGQGASKVYEQYF.

The genes are TRBV11-2 and TRBJ1-2, with D unclear. Germline V gene lookup returns CDR1 SGHAT and CDR2 FQNNGV. The V end lost 2 bases, the J end lost 4 bases, and 8 bases lay between the germline ends. The CDR3 is made up of 13 amino acids. The CDR3 DNA sequence: TGTGCCAGCAGCTTATGGGAGGGCTATGGCTACACCTTC. It yields the protein CASSLWEGYGYTF.

This clone was found a few times. The chain uses TRBV19 and TRBJ1-1, with a weak D call TRBD1 (5 bases). From germline, CDR1 is LNHDA and CDR2 SQIVND (reference sequence). CDR3 length: 14 amino acids. Deletions cut 3 bases from V and 8 bases from J, with 16 bases between. CDR3 DNA sequence: TGTGCCAGTAGTATTCGGCAGGGAGGTTGGGAAGCTTTCTTT. Its protein is CASSIRQGGWEAFF.

The chain links TRBV9 to TRBJ2-3, with 9 nucleotides matching TRBD2. Unmatched junction bases numbered 6, after V lost 4 bases and J lost 0 bases. This CDR3 comprises 16 residues. The germline CDR1 and CDR2 sequences are SGDLS and YYNGEE. CDR3 in DNA: TGTGCCAGCAGCTCCCGTAGCGGGGGTAGCACAGATACGCAGTATTTT. This gives the protein CASSSRSGGSTDTQYF.

The genes are TRBV5-1 and TRBJ1-4, with 7 bases matching TRBD1. J was trimmed by 4 bases and V by 0 bases; bases with no gene match: 3. Germline V gene data show CDR1 as SGHRS and CDR2 as YFSETQ. This CDR3 contains 15 residues. The CDR3 sequence is CASSLGTGFNEKLFF. CDR3 DNA sequence: TGCGCCAGCAGCTTGGGGACAGGCTTTAATGAAAAACTGTTTTTT. The entire variable domain, with the rest obtained from reference TRBV5-1 and TRBJ1-4, is as follows: KAGVTQTPRYLIKTRGQQVTLSCSPISGHRSVSWYQQTPGQGLQFLFEYFSETQRNKGNFPGRFSGRQFSNSRSEMNVSTLELGDSALYLCASSLGTGFNEKLFFGSGTQLSVL.

This clone came up a few times. The chain couples TRBV6-6 to TRBJ2-7, with 11 bases matching TRBD1. V shed 6 bases, J shed 5 bases, and the junction held 9 bases outside the gene matches. The length of the CDR3 is 15 residues. Germline V lookup: CDR1 MNHNY, CDR2 SVGAGI (reference sequence). The CDR3 spells CASRDLGQGAHEQYF. CDR3 nucleotide sequence: TGTGCCAGCAGGGACCTAGGACAGGGGGCCCACGAGCAGTACTTC.

CDR3 sequence reads: CASSLLYGGDGYTF. CDR3 nucleotide sequence: TGTGCCAGCAGCTTACTGTACGGAGGGGATGGCTACACCTTC. The rearrangement links TRBV7-9 to TRBJ1-2, with D possibly matching TRBD1 (5 bases). The V gene's germline CDR1 is SEHNR and CDR2 FQNEAQ (reference sequence). The CDR3 is made up of 14 amino acids. Trimming took 2 bases from V and 6 from J, leaving 13 bases between them.

This clone was seen only once. The CDR3 spells CASSYSRGSYEQYF. CDR3 in DNA: TGTGCCAGCAGTTATAGTAGGGGCTCCTACGAGCAGTACTTC. The chain is built from TRBV6-2 or TRBV6-3 and TRBJ2-7, with D maybe TRBD1 (5 bases). Per germline, CDR1 MNHEY and CDR2 SVGEGT. Trimming removed 3 bases from V and 0 bases from J, with 9 bases in between. CDR3 size: 14 residues.

The genes are TRBV7-2 and TRBJ2-7; D unclear. The germline gives CDR1 SGHTA, CDR2 FQGNSA. Trimming pared 2 bases from V and 4 bases from J, leaving 6 bases between. This CDR3 contains 12 residues. CDR3 sequence (DNA): TGTGCCAGCAGCTTATTAGAGTACGAGCAGTACTTC. Amino acid sequence: CASSLLEYEQYF.

The V gene is TRBV24-1, the J gene TRBJ2-2, with 10 nucleotides matching TRBD2. V trimming: 5 bases; J trimming: 3 bases; junction bases outside the gene matches: 2. The CDR3 length is 15 residues. Per germline, CDR1 KGHDR and CDR2 SFDVKD. This CDR3 is CATSVGTSDTGELFF. The CDR3 DNA sequence: TGTGCCACCAGTGTAGGGACTAGCGACACCGGGGAGCTGTTTTTT.

CDR3 sequence (DNA): TGTGCCAGCAGTGCCGGGACAGCCCATGAAAAACTGTTTTTT. Protein sequence: CASSAGTAHEKLFF. The chain couples TRBV2 to TRBJ1-4; TRBD1 matches 7 bases. Germline V gene data show CDR1 as SNHLY and CDR2 as FYNNEI. The CDR3 contains 14 residues. Trimming removed 4 bases from V and 6 bases from J; junction bases left unmatched: 5.

Only one count was recorded for this clone. The chain carries TRBV6-6 and TRBJ2-1, with D perhaps matching TRBD2 (5 bases). Trimming removed 5 bases at V and 10 bases at J, with 9 bases between. The CDR3 sequence is 11 residues long. Looked up from germline, CDR1 is MNHNY and CDR2 is SVGAGI (reference sequence). In DNA, the CDR3 is TGTGCCAGCAGTGGAACTAGAGAGCAGTTCTTC. Its protein product is CASSGTREQFF.

The chain combines TRBV4-1 with TRBJ2-3, with TRBD2 matching 14 bases. CDR1 is MGHRA, CDR2 YSYEKL, per germline. The CDR3 is made up of 19 amino acids. The V segment lost 4 bases and the J segment 4 bases; nucleotides outside the gene matches: 13. CDR3 nucleotides: TGCGCCAGCAGCCGATTACCCGTTCGACTAGCGGGGGGGCCAGATACGCAGTATTTT. Its translation: CASSRLPVRLAGGPDTQYF.

The chain carries TRBV7-3 and TRBJ2-2; 8 nucleotides match TRBD1. CDR3 size: 16 residues. CDR1 and CDR2 (germline): SGHTA, FQGTGA. Unmatched junction bases numbered 6, after V lost 2 bases and J lost 4 bases. The DNA of the CDR3 is TGTGCCAGCAGCTTAGGGGGCAGGGGGCTCACCGGGGAGCTGTTTTTT. Translating it yields CASSLGGRGLTGELFF.

This clone was counted a few times. The rearrangement uses TRBV11-2 and TRBJ1-6; D remains ambiguous. CDR3 length equals 13 residues. Trimming left V 1 base short and J 9 bases short, with 7 bases between. Germline CDR1 SGHAT, CDR2 FQNNGV. CDR3 protein: CASSLVAGSPLHF. DNA for the CDR3: TGTGCCAGCAGCTTAGTTGCGGGTTCACCCCTCCACTTT. The full variable domain, with the rest looked up from reference TRBV11-2 and TRBJ1-6, is EAGVAQSPRYKIIEKRQSVAFWCNPISGHATLYWYQQILGQGPKLLIQFQNNGVVDDSQLPKDRFSAERLKGVDSTLKIQPAKLEDSAVYLCASSLVAGSPLHFGNGTRLTVT.

This clone was picked up a small number of times. This sequence joins TRBV12-5 and TRBJ2-5; D uncertain. The CDR3 totals 13 residues. Germline V CDR1 and CDR2: LGHNT, FRNRAP. V was shortened by 4 bases and J by 0 bases, with 6 bases between the two germline ends. The CDR3, as DNA: TGTGCTAGTGGTTCCTCGTACCAAGAGACCCAGTACTTC. This codes for CASGSSYQETQYF.